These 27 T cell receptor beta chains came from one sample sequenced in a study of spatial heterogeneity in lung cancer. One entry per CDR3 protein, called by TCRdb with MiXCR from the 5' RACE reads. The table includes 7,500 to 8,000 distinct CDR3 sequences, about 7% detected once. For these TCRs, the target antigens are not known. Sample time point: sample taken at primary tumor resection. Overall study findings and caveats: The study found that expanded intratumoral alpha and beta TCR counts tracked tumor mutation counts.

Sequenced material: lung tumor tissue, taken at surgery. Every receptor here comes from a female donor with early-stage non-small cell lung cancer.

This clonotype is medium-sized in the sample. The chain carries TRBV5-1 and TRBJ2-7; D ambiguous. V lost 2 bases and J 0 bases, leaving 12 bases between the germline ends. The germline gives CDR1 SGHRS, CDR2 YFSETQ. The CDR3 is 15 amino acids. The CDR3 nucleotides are TGCGCCAGCAGCTTAACACCGGACGACTCCTACGAGCAGTACTTC. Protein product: CASSLTPDDSYEQYF.

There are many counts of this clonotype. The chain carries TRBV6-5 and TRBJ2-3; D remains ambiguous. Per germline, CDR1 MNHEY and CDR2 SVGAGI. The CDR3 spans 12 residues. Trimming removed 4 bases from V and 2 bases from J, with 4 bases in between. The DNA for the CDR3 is TGTGCCAGCAGTTCGACCACAGATACGCAGTATTTT. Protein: CASSSTTDTQYF.

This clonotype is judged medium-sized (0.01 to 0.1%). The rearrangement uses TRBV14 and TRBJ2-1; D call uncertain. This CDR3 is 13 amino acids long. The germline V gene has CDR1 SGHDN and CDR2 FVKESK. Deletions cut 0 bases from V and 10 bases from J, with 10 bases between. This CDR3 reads CASSQDRVGEQFF. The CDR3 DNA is TGTGCCAGCAGCCAAGATCGAGTGGGGGAGCAGTTCTTC.

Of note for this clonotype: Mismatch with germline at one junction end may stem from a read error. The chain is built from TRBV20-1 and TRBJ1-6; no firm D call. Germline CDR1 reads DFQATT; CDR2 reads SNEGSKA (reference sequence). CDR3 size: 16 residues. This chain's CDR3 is CSATSSVRAYNSPLHF. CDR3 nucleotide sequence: TGCAGCGCTACCTCGAGCGTTAGGGCCTATAATTCACCCCTCCACTTT.

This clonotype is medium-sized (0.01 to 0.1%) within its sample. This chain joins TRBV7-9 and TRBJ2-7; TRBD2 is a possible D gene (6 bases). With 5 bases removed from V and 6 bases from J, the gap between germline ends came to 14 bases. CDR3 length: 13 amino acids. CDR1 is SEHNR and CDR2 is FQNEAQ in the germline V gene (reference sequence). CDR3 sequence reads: CASSHPTSSEQYF. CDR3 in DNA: TGTGCCAGCAGCCACCCGACTAGTTCCGAGCAGTACTTC.

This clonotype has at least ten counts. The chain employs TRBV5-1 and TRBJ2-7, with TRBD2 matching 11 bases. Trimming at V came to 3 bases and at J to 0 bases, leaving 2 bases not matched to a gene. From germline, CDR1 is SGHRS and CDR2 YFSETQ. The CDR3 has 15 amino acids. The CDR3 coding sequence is TGCGCCAGCAGCTCAACTAGCGGGAGCTCCTACGAGCAGTACTTC. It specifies CASSSTSGSSYEQYF.

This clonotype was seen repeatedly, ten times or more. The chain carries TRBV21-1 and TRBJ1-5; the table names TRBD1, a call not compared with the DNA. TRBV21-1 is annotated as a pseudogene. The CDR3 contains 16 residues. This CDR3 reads CASSKAAGGIDKPQHF. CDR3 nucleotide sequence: TGTGCCAGCAGCAAAGCAGCCGGGGGTATCGATAAGCCCCAGCATTTT.

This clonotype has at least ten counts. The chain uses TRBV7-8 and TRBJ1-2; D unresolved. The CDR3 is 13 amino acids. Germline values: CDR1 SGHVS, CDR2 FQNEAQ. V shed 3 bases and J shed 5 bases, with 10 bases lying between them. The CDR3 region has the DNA TGTGCCAGCAGCTTCCCAGAAGCTTATGGCTACACCTTC. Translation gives CASSFPEAYGYTF.

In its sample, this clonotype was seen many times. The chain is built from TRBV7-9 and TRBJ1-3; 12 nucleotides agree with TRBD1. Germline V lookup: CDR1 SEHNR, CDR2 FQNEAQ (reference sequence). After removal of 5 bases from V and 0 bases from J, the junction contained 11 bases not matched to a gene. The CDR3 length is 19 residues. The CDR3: CASSPSGTGGWSSGNTIYF. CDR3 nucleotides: TGTGCCAGCAGCCCATCCGGGACAGGGGGCTGGAGCTCTGGAAACACCATATATTTT.

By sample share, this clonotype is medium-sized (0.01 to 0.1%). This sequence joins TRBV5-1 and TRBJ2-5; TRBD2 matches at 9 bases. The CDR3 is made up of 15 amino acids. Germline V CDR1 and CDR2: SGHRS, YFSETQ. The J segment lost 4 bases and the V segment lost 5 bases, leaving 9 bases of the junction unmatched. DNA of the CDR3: TGCGCCAGCAGAGCGGAGGGCGGGAGGGGAGAGACCCAGTACTTC. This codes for CASRAEGGRGETQYF.

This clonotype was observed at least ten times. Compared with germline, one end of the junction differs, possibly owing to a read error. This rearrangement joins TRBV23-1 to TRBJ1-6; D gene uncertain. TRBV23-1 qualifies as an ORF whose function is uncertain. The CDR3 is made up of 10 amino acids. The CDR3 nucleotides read TGCGCCAGCAGTCCCTCTCCCCGGCGCTTT. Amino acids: CASSPSPRRF.

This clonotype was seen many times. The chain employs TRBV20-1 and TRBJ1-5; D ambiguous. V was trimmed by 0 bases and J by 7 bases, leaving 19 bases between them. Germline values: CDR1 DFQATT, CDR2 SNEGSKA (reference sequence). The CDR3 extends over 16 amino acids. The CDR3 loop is CSAREGGRVRRQPQHF. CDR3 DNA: TGCAGTGCTAGAGAGGGTGGCCGGGTTCGAAGACAGCCCCAGCATTTT.

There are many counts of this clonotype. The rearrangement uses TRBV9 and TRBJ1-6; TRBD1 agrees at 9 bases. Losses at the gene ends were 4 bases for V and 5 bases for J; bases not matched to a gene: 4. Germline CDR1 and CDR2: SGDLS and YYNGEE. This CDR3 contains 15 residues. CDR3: CASSPRQGDNSPLHF. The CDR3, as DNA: TGTGCCAGCAGCCCACGACAGGGGGATAATTCACCCCTCCACTTT.

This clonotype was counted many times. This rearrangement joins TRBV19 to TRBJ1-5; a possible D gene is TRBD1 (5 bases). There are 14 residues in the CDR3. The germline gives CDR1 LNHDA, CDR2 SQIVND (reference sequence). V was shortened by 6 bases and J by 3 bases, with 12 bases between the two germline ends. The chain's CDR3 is CASRTGRNNQPQHF. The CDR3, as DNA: TGTGCCAGTAGGACGGGACGGAACAATCAGCCCCAGCATTTT.

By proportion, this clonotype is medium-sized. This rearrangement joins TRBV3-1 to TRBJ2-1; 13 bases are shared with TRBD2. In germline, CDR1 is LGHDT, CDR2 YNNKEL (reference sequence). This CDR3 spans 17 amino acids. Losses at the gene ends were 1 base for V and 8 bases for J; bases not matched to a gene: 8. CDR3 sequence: CASSQAVGTSGEYEQFF. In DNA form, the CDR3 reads TGTGCCAGCAGCCAAGCCGTAGGGACTAGCGGGGAGTATGAGCAGTTCTTC.

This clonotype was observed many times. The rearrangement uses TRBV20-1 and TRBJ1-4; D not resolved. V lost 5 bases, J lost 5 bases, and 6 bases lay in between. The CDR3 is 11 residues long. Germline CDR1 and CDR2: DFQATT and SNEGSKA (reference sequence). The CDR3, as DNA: TGCAGTGCTGAGTCGAATGAAAAACTGTTTTTT. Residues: CSAESNEKLFF.

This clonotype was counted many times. In DNA, the CDR3 is TGTGCCAGCAGCTGGTCTGCTGGAACTGAAGCTTTCTTT. It is translated as CASSWSAGTEAFF. J is TRBJ1-1 and V is TRBV7-9; no definite D call. Germline lookup yields CDR1 SEHNR and CDR2 FQNEAQ (reference sequence). The CDR3 spans 13 residues. V was shortened by 4 bases and J by 5 bases, with 11 bases between the two germline ends.

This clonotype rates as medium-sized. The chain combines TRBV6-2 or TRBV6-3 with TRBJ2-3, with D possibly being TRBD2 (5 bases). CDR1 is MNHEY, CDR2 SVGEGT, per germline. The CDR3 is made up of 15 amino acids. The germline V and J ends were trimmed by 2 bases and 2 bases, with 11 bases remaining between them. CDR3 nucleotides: TGTGCCAGCAGTTACGCCGGAGGATACACAGATACGCAGTATTTT. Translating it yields CASSYAGGYTDTQYF.

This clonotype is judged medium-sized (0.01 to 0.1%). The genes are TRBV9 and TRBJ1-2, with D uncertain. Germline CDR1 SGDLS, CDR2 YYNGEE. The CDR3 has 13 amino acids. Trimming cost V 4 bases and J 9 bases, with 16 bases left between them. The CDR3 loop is CASSPTGVSSYTF. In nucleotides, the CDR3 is TGTGCCAGCAGCCCCACGGGAGTTTCTAGCTACACCTTC.

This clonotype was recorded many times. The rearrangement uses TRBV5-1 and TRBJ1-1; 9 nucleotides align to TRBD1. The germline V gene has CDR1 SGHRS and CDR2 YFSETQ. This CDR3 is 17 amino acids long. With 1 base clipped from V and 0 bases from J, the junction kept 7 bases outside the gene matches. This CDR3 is CASSLMTGTGMNTEAFF. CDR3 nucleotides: TGCGCCAGCAGCTTGATGACCGGGACAGGGATGAACACTGAAGCTTTCTTT.

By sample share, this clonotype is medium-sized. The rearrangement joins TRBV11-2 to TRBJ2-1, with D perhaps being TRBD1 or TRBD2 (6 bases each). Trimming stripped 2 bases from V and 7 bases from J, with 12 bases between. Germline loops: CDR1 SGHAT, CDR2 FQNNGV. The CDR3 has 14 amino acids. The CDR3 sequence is CASSLPGGRNEQFF. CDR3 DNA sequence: TGTGCCAGCAGCTTACCCGGGGGCCGTAATGAGCAGTTCTTC.

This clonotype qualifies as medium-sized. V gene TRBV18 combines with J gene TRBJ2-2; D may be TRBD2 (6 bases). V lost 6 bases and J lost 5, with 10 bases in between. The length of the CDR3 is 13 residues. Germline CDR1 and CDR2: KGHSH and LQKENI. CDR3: CASSESGTGELFF. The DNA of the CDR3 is TGTGCCAGCTCGGAGAGCGGGACCGGGGAGCTGTTTTTT.

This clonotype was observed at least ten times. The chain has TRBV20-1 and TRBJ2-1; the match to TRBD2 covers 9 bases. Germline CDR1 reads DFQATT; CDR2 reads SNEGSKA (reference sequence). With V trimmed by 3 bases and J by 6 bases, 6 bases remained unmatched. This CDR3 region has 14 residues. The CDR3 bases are TGCAGTGCTAGGATAGCGGGAGCGGTCAATGAGCAGTTCTTC. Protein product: CSARIAGAVNEQFF.

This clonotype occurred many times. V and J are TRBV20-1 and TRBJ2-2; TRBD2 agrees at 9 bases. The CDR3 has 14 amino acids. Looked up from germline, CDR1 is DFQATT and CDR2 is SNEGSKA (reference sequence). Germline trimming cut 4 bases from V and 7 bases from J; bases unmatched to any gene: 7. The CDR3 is CSATGGRAHGELFF. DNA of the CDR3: TGCAGTGCTACTGGCGGGAGGGCCCACGGGGAGCTGTTTTTT.

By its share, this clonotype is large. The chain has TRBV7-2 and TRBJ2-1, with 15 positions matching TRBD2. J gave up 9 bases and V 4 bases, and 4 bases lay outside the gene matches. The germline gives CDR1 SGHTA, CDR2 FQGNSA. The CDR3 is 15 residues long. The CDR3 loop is CASSSGLAGGVEQFF. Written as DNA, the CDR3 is TGTGCCAGCAGCTCGGGACTAGCGGGAGGTGTTGAGCAGTTCTTC.

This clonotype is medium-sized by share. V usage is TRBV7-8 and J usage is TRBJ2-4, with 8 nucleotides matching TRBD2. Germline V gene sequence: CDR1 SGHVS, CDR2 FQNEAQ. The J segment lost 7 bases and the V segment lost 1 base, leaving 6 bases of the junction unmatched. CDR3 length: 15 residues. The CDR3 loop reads CASSLGVAGLNIQYF. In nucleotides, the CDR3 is TGTGCCAGCAGCTTAGGTGTAGCGGGATTGAACATTCAGTACTTC. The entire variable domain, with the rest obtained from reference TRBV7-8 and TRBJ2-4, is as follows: GAGVSQSPRYKVAKRGQDVALRCDPISGHVSLFWYQQALGQGPEFLTYFQNEAQLDKSGLPSDRFFAERPEGSVSTLKIQRTQQEDSAVYLCASSLGVAGLNIQYFGAGTRLSVL.

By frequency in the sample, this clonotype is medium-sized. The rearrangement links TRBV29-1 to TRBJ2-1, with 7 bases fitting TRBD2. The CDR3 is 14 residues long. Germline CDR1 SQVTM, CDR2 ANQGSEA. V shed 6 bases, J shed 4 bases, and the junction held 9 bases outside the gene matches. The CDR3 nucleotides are TGCAGCGTGCTGGGAGGGAGGAAATACAATGAGCAGTTCTTC. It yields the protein CSVLGGRKYNEQFF.